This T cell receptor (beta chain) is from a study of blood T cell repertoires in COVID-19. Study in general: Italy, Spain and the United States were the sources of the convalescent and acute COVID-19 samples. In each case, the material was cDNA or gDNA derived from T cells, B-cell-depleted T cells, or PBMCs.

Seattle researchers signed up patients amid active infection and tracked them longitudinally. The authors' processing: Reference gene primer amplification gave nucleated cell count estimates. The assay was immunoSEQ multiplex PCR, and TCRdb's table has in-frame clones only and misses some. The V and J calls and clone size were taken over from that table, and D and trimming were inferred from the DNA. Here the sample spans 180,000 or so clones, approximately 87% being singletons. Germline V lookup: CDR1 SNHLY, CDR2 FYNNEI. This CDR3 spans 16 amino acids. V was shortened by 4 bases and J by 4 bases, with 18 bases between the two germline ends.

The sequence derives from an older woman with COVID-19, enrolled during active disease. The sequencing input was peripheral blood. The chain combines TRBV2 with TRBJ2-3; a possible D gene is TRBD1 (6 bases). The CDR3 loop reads CASSGRRDTRSDTQYF. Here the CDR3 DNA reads TGTGCCAGCAGTGGACGCCGGGACACTCGTTCAGATACGCAGTATTTT.